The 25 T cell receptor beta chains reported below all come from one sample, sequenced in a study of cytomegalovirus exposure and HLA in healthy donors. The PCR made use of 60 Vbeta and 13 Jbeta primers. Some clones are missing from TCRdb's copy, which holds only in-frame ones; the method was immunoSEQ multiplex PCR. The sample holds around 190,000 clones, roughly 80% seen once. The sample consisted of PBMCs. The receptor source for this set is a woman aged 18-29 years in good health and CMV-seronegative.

CDR3 loop: CASNAVANLGTEAFF. For the CDR3, the DNA is TGTGCCAGTAACGCGGTTGCCAACTTAGGTACTGAAGCTTTCTTT. V usage is TRBV19 and J usage is TRBJ1-1; D remains ambiguous. The CDR3 covers 15 residues. With 7 bases removed from V and 5 bases from J, the gap between germline ends came to 20 bases. The germline V gene has CDR1 LNHDA and CDR2 SQIVND (reference sequence).

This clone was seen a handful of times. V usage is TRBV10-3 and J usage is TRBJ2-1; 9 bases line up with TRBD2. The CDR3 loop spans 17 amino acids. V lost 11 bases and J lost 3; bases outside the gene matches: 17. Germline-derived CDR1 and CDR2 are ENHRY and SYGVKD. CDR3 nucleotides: TGTGCCGCGAAAGGCTCTGGGCTAGCGGGGAACTACAATGAGCAGTTCTTC. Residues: CAAKGSGLAGNYNEQFF.

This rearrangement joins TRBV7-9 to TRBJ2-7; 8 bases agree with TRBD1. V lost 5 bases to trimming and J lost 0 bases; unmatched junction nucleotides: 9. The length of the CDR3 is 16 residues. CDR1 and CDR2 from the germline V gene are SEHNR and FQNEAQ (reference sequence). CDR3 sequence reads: CASSTGQGLLSYEQYF. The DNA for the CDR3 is TGTGCCAGCAGCACCGGACAGGGCCTACTCTCCTACGAGCAGTACTTC.

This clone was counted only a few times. The CDR3 here is CASSPQLNEQFF. CDR3 nucleotide sequence: TGTGCCAGCTCACCACAACTGAATGAGCAGTTCTTC. This chain joins TRBV18 and TRBJ2-1, with D hard to call. The germline V and J ends were trimmed by 1 base and 7 bases, with 5 bases remaining between them. The CDR3 consists of 12 residues. Germline values: CDR1 KGHSH, CDR2 LQKENI.

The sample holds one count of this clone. This chain's CDR3 is CASSVDGRREYNEQFF. In nucleotides, the CDR3 is TGTGCCAGCAGCGTAGACGGGAGACGGGAATACAATGAGCAGTTCTTC. V usage is TRBV9 and J usage is TRBJ2-1; tentatively, D is TRBD2 (6 bases). Trimming shortened V by 0 bases and J by 4 bases, and 14 bases separated the two germline ends. Germline CDR1 is SGDLS and CDR2 is YYNGEE. The CDR3 covers 16 residues.

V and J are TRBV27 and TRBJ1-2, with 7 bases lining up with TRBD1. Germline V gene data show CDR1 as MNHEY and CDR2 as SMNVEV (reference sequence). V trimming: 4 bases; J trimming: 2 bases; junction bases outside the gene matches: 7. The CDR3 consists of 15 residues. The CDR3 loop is CASSYAGGRNYGYTF. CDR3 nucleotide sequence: TGTGCCAGCAGTTATGCAGGGGGACGGAACTATGGCTACACCTTC.

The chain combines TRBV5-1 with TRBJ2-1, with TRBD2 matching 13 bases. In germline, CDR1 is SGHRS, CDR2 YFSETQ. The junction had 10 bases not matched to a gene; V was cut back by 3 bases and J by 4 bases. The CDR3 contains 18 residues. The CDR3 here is CASSSGLAGVLVYNEQFF. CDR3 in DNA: TGCGCCAGCAGCTCAGGACTAGCGGGAGTATTAGTTTACAATGAGCAGTTCTTC.

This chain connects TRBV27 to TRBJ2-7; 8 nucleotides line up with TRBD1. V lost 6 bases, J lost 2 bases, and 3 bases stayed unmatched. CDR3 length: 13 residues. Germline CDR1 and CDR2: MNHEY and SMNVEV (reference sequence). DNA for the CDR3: TGTGCCAGCAGGAGACAGGGGACCTACGAGCAGTACTTC. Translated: CASRRQGTYEQYF.

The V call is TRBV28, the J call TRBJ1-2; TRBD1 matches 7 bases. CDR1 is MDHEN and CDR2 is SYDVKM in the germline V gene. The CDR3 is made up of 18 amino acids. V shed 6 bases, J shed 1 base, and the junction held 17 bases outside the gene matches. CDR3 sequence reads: CASSPKGLTGNYNYGYTF. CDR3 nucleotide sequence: TGTGCCAGCAGCCCGAAAGGACTGACAGGGAATTATAACTATGGCTACACCTTC.

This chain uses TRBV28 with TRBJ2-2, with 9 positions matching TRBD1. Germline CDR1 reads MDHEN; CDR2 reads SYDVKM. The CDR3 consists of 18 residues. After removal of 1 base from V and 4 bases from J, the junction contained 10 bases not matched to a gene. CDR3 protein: CASSLSRNRGRITGELFF. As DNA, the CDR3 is TGTGCCAGCAGTTTATCCCGGAACAGGGGGCGTATCACCGGGGAGCTGTTTTTT.

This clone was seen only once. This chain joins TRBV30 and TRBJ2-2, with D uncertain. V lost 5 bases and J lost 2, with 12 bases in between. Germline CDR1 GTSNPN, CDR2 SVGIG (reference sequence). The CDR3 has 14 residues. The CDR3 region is CAWSNLVNTGELFF. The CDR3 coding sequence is TGTGCCTGGTCAAATCTAGTCAACACCGGGGAGCTGTTTTTT.

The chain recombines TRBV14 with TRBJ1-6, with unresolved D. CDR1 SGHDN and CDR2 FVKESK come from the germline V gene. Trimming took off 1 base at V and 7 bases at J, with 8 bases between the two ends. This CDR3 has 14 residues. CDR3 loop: CASSQVGGNSPLHF. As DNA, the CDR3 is TGTGCCAGCAGCCAAGTTGGTGGCAATTCACCCCTCCACTTT. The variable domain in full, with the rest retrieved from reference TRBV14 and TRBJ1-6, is EAGVTQFPSHSVIEKGQTVTLRCDPISGHDNLYWYRRVMGKEIKFLLHFVKESKQDESGMPNNRFLAERTGGTYSTLKVQPAELEDSGVYFCASSQVGGNSPLHFGNGTRLTVT.

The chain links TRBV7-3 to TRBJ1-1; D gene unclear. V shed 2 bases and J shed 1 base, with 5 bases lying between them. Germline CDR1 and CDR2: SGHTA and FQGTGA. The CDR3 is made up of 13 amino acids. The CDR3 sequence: CASSLAENTEAFF. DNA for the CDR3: TGTGCCAGCAGCTTAGCAGAGAACACTGAAGCTTTCTTT.

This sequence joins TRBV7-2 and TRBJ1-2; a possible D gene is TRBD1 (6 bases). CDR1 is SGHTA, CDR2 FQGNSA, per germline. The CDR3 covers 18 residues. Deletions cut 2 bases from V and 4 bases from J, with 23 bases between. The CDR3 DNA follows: TGTGCCAGCAGCTTAAGAGTGATCGGACAGACCTTTGGCTATGGCTACACCTTC. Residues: CASSLRVIGQTFGYGYTF.

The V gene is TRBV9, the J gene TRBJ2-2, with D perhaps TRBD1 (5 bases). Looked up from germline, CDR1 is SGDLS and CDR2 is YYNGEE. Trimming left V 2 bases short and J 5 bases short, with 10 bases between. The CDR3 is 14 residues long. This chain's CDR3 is CASSVRVGTGELFF. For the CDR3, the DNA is TGTGCCAGCAGCGTCAGGGTGGGGACCGGGGAGCTGTTTTTT.

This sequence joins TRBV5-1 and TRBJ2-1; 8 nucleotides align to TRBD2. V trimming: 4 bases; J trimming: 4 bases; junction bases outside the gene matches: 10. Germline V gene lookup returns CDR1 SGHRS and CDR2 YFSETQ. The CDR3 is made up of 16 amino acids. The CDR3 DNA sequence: TGCGCCAGCAGCCCTTCGGGGGGGGGCGGATACAATGAGCAGTTCTTC. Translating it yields CASSPSGGGGYNEQFF.

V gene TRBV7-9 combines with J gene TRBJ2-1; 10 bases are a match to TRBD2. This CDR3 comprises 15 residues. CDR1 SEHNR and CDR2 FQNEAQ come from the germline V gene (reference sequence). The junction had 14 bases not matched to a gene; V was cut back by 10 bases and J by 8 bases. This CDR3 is CANGRSGGANYEQFF. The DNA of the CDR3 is TGTGCCAACGGAAGGAGCGGGGGGGCCAACTATGAGCAGTTCTTC.

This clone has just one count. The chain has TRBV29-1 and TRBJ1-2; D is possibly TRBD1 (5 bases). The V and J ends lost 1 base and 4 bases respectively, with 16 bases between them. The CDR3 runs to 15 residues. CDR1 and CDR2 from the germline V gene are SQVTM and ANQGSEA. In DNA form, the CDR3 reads TGCAGCGTTGAAGCCAGGGTAGAAAGAGCCTATGGCTACACCTTC. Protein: CSVEARVERAYGYTF.

CDR3 protein: CASSLDSLNEKLFF. The DNA of the CDR3 is TGTGCCAGCAGCCTGGACAGTCTTAATGAAAAACTGTTTTTT. J is TRBJ1-4 and V is TRBV9; possibly TRBD1 for D (6 bases). The CDR3 runs to 14 residues. Germline values: CDR1 SGDLS, CDR2 YYNGEE. V dropped 4 bases and J dropped 4 bases, with 11 bases sitting between them.

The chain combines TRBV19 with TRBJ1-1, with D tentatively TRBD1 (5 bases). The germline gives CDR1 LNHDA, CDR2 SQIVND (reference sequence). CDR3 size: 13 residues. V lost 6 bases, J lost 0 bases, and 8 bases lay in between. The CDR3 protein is CASRATVNTEAFF. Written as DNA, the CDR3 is TGTGCCAGTAGGGCGACAGTGAACACTGAAGCTTTCTTT.

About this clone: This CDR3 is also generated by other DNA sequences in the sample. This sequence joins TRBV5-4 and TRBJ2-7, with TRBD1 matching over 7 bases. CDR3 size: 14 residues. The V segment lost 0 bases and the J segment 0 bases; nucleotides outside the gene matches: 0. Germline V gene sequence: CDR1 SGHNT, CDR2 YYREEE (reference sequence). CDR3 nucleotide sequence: TGTGCCAGCAGCTTGGGACAGGGCTCCTACGAGCAGTACTTC. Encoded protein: CASSLGQGSYEQYF.

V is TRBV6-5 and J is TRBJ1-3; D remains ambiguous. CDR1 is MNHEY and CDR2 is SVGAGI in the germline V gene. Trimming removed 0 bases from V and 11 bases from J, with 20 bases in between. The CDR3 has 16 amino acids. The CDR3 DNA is TGTGCCAGCAGTTACTCGCGCCAGGCCTTGGTAGGCCCCATATATTTT. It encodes CASSYSRQALVGPIYF.

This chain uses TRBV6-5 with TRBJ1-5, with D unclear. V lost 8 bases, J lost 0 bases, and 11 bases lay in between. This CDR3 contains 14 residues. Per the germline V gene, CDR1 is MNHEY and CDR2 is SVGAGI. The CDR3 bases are TGTGCCAGCGGCAACATGCTTAGCAATCAGCCCCAGCATTTT. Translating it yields CASGNMLSNQPQHF.

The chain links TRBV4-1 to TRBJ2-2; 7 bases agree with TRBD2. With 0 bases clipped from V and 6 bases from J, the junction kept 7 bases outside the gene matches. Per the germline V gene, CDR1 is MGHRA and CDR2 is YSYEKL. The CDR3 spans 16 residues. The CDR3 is CASSQEDGGMAGELFF. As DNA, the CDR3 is TGCGCCAGCAGCCAAGAAGACGGGGGGATGGCCGGGGAGCTGTTTTTT.

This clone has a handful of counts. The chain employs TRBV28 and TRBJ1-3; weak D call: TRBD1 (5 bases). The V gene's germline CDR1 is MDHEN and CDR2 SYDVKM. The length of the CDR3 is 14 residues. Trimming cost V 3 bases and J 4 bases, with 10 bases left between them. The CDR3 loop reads CASSFRVRGNTIYF. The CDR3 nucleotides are TGTGCCAGCAGTTTCAGGGTGCGAGGAAACACCATATATTTT.